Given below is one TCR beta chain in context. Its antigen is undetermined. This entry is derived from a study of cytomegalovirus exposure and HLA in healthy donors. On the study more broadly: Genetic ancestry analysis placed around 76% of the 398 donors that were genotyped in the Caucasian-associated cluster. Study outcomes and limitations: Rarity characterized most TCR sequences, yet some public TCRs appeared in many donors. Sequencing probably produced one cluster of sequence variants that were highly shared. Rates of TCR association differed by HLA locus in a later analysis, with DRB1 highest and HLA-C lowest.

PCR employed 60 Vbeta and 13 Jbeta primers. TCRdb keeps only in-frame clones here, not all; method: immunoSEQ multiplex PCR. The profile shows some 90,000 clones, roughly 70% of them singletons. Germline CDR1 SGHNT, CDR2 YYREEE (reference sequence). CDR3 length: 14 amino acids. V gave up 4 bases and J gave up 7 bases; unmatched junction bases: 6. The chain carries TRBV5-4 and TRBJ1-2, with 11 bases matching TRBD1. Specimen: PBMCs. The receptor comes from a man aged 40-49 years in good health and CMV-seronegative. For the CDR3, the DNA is TGTGCCAGCAGCCCGTGGACAGGGGGCCTTGGCTACACCTTC. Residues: CASSPWTGGLGYTF.